The 15 T cell receptor beta chains below were found in one sample sequenced in a study of cytomegalovirus exposure and HLA in healthy donors. Amplification used 60 Vbeta primers and 13 Jbeta primers. The repertoire was sequenced with immunoSEQ multiplex PCR; TCRdb's copy has only in-frame clones and lacks some. The sample holds about 190,000 clones, more than 60% seen once. Material for sequencing was PBMCs. These receptor sequences come from a woman aged 25 to 39 in good health and CMV-seropositive.

The chain combines TRBV7-2 with TRBJ2-1, with 10 bases that match TRBD2. Germline V gene sequence: CDR1 SGHTA, CDR2 FQGNSA. This CDR3 has 15 amino acids. With V trimmed by 1 base and J by 9 bases, 6 bases remained unmatched. CDR3 residues: CASSLGSGRAFEQFF. The CDR3 DNA sequence: TGTGCCAGCAGCTTAGGGAGCGGGAGGGCCTTTGAGCAGTTCTTC.

V is TRBV4-1 and J is TRBJ2-1; 13 bases agree with TRBD2. V trimming: 0 bases; J trimming: 8 bases; junction bases outside the gene matches: 7. CDR1 and CDR2 (germline): MGHRA, YSYEKL. The CDR3 is 17 residues long. The chain's CDR3 is CASSQDSTSGRAHEQFF. The CDR3 coding sequence is TGCGCCAGCAGCCAAGATTCAACTAGCGGGAGGGCCCATGAGCAGTTCTTC.

The chain is built from TRBV30 and TRBJ2-3; D perhaps matches TRBD2 (5 bases). Germline V CDR1 and CDR2: GTSNPN, SVGIG (reference sequence). CDR3 length equals 12 residues. Trimming shortened V by 4 bases and J by 5 bases, and 10 bases separated the two germline ends. The CDR3 DNA follows: TGTGCCTGGACTGGACTGGGAGATACGCAGTATTTT. Amino acids: CAWTGLGDTQYF.

V usage is TRBV5-1 and J usage is TRBJ1-1; 8 bases are shared with TRBD1. The CDR3 covers 15 residues. The J segment lost 6 bases and the V segment lost 0 bases, leaving 7 bases of the junction unmatched. CDR1 and CDR2 (germline): SGHRS, YFSETQ. CDR3 nucleotides: TGCGCCAGCAGCTTGGCCGTAGGGACAGGTCCTGAAGCTTTCTTT. Its translation: CASSLAVGTGPEAFF.

V gene TRBV4-1 combines with J gene TRBJ2-1; TRBD1 aligns across 7 bases. J was trimmed by 6 bases and V by 4 bases; bases with no gene match: 3. Germline CDR1 MGHRA, CDR2 YSYEKL. This CDR3 is 13 amino acids long. The CDR3 protein is CASSRGQVNEQFF. For the CDR3, the DNA is TGCGCCAGCAGCCGAGGACAGGTCAATGAGCAGTTCTTC.

The chain carries TRBV7-2 and TRBJ1-1; D is possibly TRBD1 (5 bases). The CDR3 is 14 amino acids. Germline CDR1 and CDR2: SGHTA and FQGNSA. V was pared by 2 bases and J by 3 bases, with 10 bases between. In DNA form, the CDR3 reads TGTGCCAGCAGCTTACAAGGGGACTACACTGAAGCTTTCTTT. Amino acid sequence: CASSLQGDYTEAFF.

The rearrangement joins TRBV2 to TRBJ2-3; 7 bases map to TRBD2. Losses at the gene ends were 5 bases for V and 4 bases for J; bases not matched to a gene: 6. There are 14 residues in the CDR3. Germline V gives CDR1 SNHLY, CDR2 FYNNEI. DNA for the CDR3: TGTGCCAGCAGTTTGAGGGAGGGGTCAGATACGCAGTATTTT. Translating it yields CASSLREGSDTQYF.

Only a few counts were recorded for this clone. The rearrangement links TRBV6-5 to TRBJ2-5; 14 bases are shared with TRBD2. The CDR3 length is 15 residues. Germline V lookup: CDR1 MNHEY, CDR2 SVGAGI. V was pared by 6 bases and J by 9 bases, with 9 bases of the junction left unmatched. The CDR3 here is CASRLGLAGVEPQYF. The CDR3 DNA reads as TGTGCCAGCAGGCTGGGACTAGCGGGAGTGGAGCCCCAGTACTTC.

V usage is TRBV28 and J usage is TRBJ2-5, with 7 bases that match TRBD1. The germline V gene encodes CDR1 MDHEN and CDR2 SYDVKM. The length of the CDR3 is 16 residues. V lost 1 base, J lost 0 bases, and 5 bases stayed unmatched. The CDR3 DNA sequence: TGTGCCAGCAGTTTATTAGGGACAGAGTACCAAGAGACCCAGTACTTC. It specifies CASSLLGTEYQETQYF.

The chain recombines TRBV19 with TRBJ1-2; D unclear. This CDR3 has 13 amino acids. Germline loops: CDR1 LNHDA, CDR2 SQIVND (reference sequence). V was shortened by 5 bases and J by 6 bases, with 13 bases between the two germline ends. In nucleotides, the CDR3 is TGTGCCAGTAGTTCCACCCGCCAGAATGGCTACACCTTC. This sequence encodes CASSSTRQNGYTF.

The V gene is TRBV18, the J gene TRBJ2-7; tentative D call: TRBD1 (5 bases). V lost 6 bases and J 4 bases, leaving 13 bases between the germline ends. Germline CDR1 reads KGHSH; CDR2 reads LQKENI. The CDR3 has 13 residues. In DNA, the CDR3 is TGTGCCAGCTCGACAGATTTAGGGTACGAGCAGTACTTC. The encoded protein is CASSTDLGYEQYF.

This chain connects TRBV15 to TRBJ1-1; D call uncertain. Trimming took 0 bases from V and 6 from J, leaving 14 bases between them. The CDR3 sequence is 15 residues long. Germline V gives CDR1 LNHNV, CDR2 YYDKDF (reference sequence). CDR3 region: CATSRDYDILPEAFF. As DNA, the CDR3 is TGTGCCACCAGCAGAGATTACGACATCTTACCTGAAGCTTTCTTT.

CDR3 DNA: TGTGCCAGTAGTATTTTCAGCGGATCCCCGACCGGGGAGCTGTTTTTT. It specifies CASSIFSGSPTGELFF. This chain links TRBV19 with TRBJ2-2, with D perhaps TRBD2 (5 bases). Germline CDR1 and CDR2: LNHDA and SQIVND (reference sequence). The V end lost 3 bases, the J end lost 5 bases, and 16 bases lay between the germline ends. This CDR3 has 16 amino acids.

This clone was seen more than once but under ten times. The genes are TRBV7-2 and TRBJ2-5; D is unresolved. Germline values: CDR1 SGHTA, CDR2 FQGNSA. V dropped 2 bases and J dropped 1 base, with 11 bases sitting between them. The CDR3 totals 15 residues. The CDR3 nucleotides are TGTGCCAGCAGCTTACTGGGCCGAATCCAAGAGACCCAGTACTTC. This translates into CASSLLGRIQETQYF.

The chain is built from TRBV29-1 and TRBJ1-2, with TRBD1 as a possible D gene (6 bases). CDR3 length: 12 amino acids. The V gene lost 3 bases and the J gene lost 7 bases, with 12 bases spanning the gap. From germline, CDR1 is SQVTM and CDR2 ANQGSEA. CDR3 sequence (DNA): TGCAGCGTTGACCAGGGGCGTTCTGGCTACACCTTC. It specifies CSVDQGRSGYTF.